These 27 T cell receptor beta chains were sequenced from one sample in a study of T cell repertoires in cytomegalovirus infection. These TCRs' antigens remain unknown. One entry per CDR3 protein results from TCRdb running MiXCR on the reads. The sample yields 680,000 or so distinct CDR3 sequences, roughly 36% seen once. The sample in question was cultured PBMCs, obtained from culture after CMV antigen stimulation. The receptor source for this set is a human donor in good health (CMV status not recorded). Some clones in this sample may be carry-over from other donors' samples.

The chain recombines TRBV2 with TRBJ2-5; 8 bases align to TRBD2. Trimming at V came to 7 bases and at J to 0 bases, leaving 4 bases not matched to a gene. This CDR3 comprises 14 residues. The germline V gene encodes CDR1 SNHLY and CDR2 FYNNEI. CDR3 protein: CASKTSGDQETQYF. DNA for the CDR3: TGTGCCAGCAAAACTAGCGGAGACCAAGAGACCCAGTACTTC.

The V and J genes are TRBV19 and TRBJ2-1, with D possibly TRBD1 on 5 matching bases. V shed 5 bases and J shed 8 bases, with 10 bases lying between them. The CDR3 is 12 residues long. Germline assignment: CDR1 LNHDA and CDR2 SQIVND (reference sequence). The CDR3 nucleotides are TGTGCCAGTAGTCAGGGTTTAGATGAGCAGTTCTTC. It is translated as CASSQGLDEQFF.

This clonotype appeared a few times. The chain employs TRBV20-1 and TRBJ2-1; the D gene is possibly TRBD1 (6 bases). V was pared by 5 bases and J by 8 bases, with 19 bases between. Per germline, CDR1 DFQATT and CDR2 SNEGSKA (reference sequence). The CDR3 sequence is 14 residues long. The CDR3 sequence: CSAWPPGQIHEQFF. For the CDR3, the DNA is TGCAGTGCTTGGCCCCCGGGACAAATCCATGAGCAGTTCTTC.

This chain uses TRBV4-1 with TRBJ1-5, with 7 bases aligning to TRBD1. The germline gives CDR1 MGHRA, CDR2 YSYEKL. This CDR3 is built from 15 residues. Trimming removed 2 bases from V and 4 bases from J; junction bases left unmatched: 5. For the CDR3, the DNA is TGCGCCAGCAGCCAAAGTCTACAGGGGAATCAGCCCCAGCATTTT. Protein sequence: CASSQSLQGNQPQHF.

This clonotype has just a few counts. The chain has TRBV6-5 and TRBJ2-4; D unresolved. The germline V gene encodes CDR1 MNHEY and CDR2 SVGAGI. With 2 bases removed from V and 1 base from J, the gap between germline ends came to 6 bases. The CDR3 has 14 residues. The CDR3 loop is CASSYKSAKNIQYF. For the CDR3, the DNA is TGTGCCAGCAGTTACAAATCTGCCAAAAACATTCAGTACTTC.

This chain joins TRBV7-2 and TRBJ1-2; D gene ambiguous. V was pared by 3 bases and J by 8 bases, with 16 bases between. In germline, CDR1 is SGHTA, CDR2 FQGNSA. This CDR3 is 14 amino acids long. The CDR3 loop is CASSLHADLKGYTF. CDR3 sequence (DNA): TGTGCCAGCAGCTTGCATGCGGATTTGAAAGGCTACACCTTC.

This clonotype was seen a handful of times. The chain couples TRBV20-1 to TRBJ1-4, with 7 bases that match TRBD1. Germline V CDR1 and CDR2: DFQATT, SNEGSKA (reference sequence). With V trimmed by 2 bases and J by 7 bases, 1 base remained unmatched. The CDR3 is made up of 12 amino acids. CDR3 in amino acids: CSARQGGEKLFF. In nucleotides, the CDR3 is TGCAGTGCTAGACAGGGGGGTGAAAAACTGTTTTTT.

The V gene is TRBV11-3, the J gene TRBJ2-1, with D possibly being TRBD2 (5 bases). This CDR3 is 14 amino acids long. Germline V gene sequence: CDR1 SGHNT, CDR2 YENEEA. V was clipped by 5 bases and J by 6 bases, with 14 bases between them. CDR3 protein: CASSNLGGGNEQFF. The CDR3 DNA is TGTGCCAGCAGCAACCTAGGTGGAGGCAATGAGCAGTTCTTC.

This clonotype has only a few counts. In DNA form, the CDR3 reads TGTGCCAGCCATCTAACACGTAGCCATGAGCAGTTCTTC. This encodes CASHLTRSHEQFF. This chain connects TRBV2 to TRBJ2-1; D is uncertain. Germline V lookup: CDR1 SNHLY, CDR2 FYNNEI. The V gene lost 8 bases and the J gene lost 8 bases, with 16 bases spanning the gap. The CDR3 has 13 residues.

This clonotype was seen many times. This sequence joins TRBV7-2 and TRBJ2-1; 9 bases agree with TRBD1. The J segment lost 4 bases and the V segment lost 3 bases, leaving 22 bases of the junction unmatched. This CDR3 has 21 amino acids. Germline CDR1 reads SGHTA; CDR2 reads FQGNSA. The CDR3 spells CASSLGYPGQGFDRPYNEQFF. The CDR3, as DNA: TGTGCCAGCAGCTTGGGTTATCCGGGACAGGGTTTTGACAGACCGTACAATGAGCAGTTCTTC.

To note about this clonotype: This may be a read error, as it is one base from a much larger clone. The gene calls are TRBV7-2 and TRBJ2-1; D may match TRBD1 or TRBD2 (5 bases each). The CDR3 runs 14 residues. Germline assignment: CDR1 SGHTA and CDR2 FQGNSA. The V gene lost 5 bases and the J gene lost 5 bases, with 13 bases spanning the gap. The CDR3 loop reads CASSLWGTHNEQFF. CDR3 DNA sequence: TGTGCCAGCAGCCTCTGGGGGACGCACAATGAGCAGTTCTTC.

This clonotype was counted once. V usage is TRBV20-1 and J usage is TRBJ2-3; tentative D call: TRBD1 (5 bases). This CDR3 region has 16 residues. Trimming pared 1 base from V and 6 bases from J, leaving 20 bases between. Germline CDR1 is DFQATT and CDR2 is SNEGSKA (reference sequence). The CDR3 is CSARGEDPRAYDTQYF. CDR3 DNA sequence: TGCAGTGCTAGAGGGGAAGACCCCAGGGCTTATGATACGCAGTATTTT.

This chain uses TRBV7-8 with TRBJ2-1; 7 positions agree with TRBD2. Trimming at V came to 5 bases and at J to 7 bases, leaving 5 bases not matched to a gene. The germline V gene encodes CDR1 SGHVS and CDR2 FQNEAQ. This CDR3 contains 13 residues. The CDR3: CASSVREGNEQFF. CDR3 coding DNA: TGTGCCAGCAGCGTCAGGGAGGGGAATGAGCAGTTCTTC.

V is TRBV7-2 and J is TRBJ2-1; D possibly corresponds to TRBD2 (5 bases). The V gene's germline CDR1 is SGHTA and CDR2 FQGNSA. The CDR3 covers 14 residues. V lost 5 bases and J lost 6, with 14 bases in between. This CDR3 reads CASSALLAPNEQFF. The CDR3 DNA reads TGTGCCAGCAGCGCATTGCTAGCCCCCAATGAGCAGTTCTTC.

V gene TRBV6-1 combines with J gene TRBJ2-5; D unclear. CDR1 and CDR2 (germline): MNHNS, SASEGT. The CDR3 totals 14 residues. With 1 base removed from V and 3 bases from J, the gap between germline ends came to 9 bases. CDR3 amino acids: CASSEGGSEETQYF. The CDR3 DNA reads TGTGCCAGCAGTGAAGGCGGCAGCGAAGAGACCCAGTACTTC.

The CDR3 DNA reads as TGTGCCAGCAGCTTCCCCCAGGGACTAGCGTCGCACGGGTCCTACAATGAGCAGTTCTTC. Encoded protein: CASSFPQGLASHGSYNEQFF. The J gene is TRBJ2-1, the V gene TRBV7-2, with TRBD2 matching over 10 bases. Germline V gene data show CDR1 as SGHTA and CDR2 as FQGNSA. The ends lost 3 bases at V and 1 base at J; junction bases unmatched: 15. This CDR3 comprises 20 residues.

V usage is TRBV7-2 and J usage is TRBJ2-3; D remains ambiguous. The CDR3 totals 15 residues. The V end lost 1 base, the J end lost 6 bases, and 14 bases lay between the germline ends. Germline CDR1 SGHTA, CDR2 FQGNSA. This CDR3 reads CASSLDGLVSDTQYF. The DNA for the CDR3 is TGTGCCAGCAGCTTAGACGGTCTAGTGAGTGATACGCAGTATTTT.

The CDR3 DNA follows: TGCGCCAGCAGCCCACGGACTAGCGGGAGACATGAGCAGTTCTTC. It codes for CASSPRTSGRHEQFF. V and J are TRBV4-3 and TRBJ2-1, with 13 bases lining up with TRBD2. The CDR3 length is 15 residues. Germline CDR1 reads LGHNA; CDR2 reads YSLEER. The ends lost 4 bases at V and 8 bases at J; junction bases unmatched: 5.

The chain recombines TRBV7-2 with TRBJ2-3, with D unresolved. V dropped 4 bases and J dropped 4 bases, with 9 bases sitting between them. The CDR3 contains 13 residues. CDR1 is SGHTA and CDR2 is FQGNSA in the germline V gene. CDR3 in DNA: TGTGCCAGCAGCTCTAGAGGATCAGATACGCAGTATTTT. Its translation is CASSSRGSDTQYF. The full variable domain, its missing parts supplied by reference TRBV7-2 and TRBJ2-3, is GAGVSQSPSNKVTEKGKDVELRCDPISGHTALYWYRQSLGQGLEFLIYFQGNSAPDKSGLPSDRFSAERTGGSVSTLTIQRTQQEDSAVYLCASSSRGSDTQYFGPGTRLTVL.

The chain has TRBV6-1 and TRBJ1-2; no firm D call. Germline lookup yields CDR1 MNHNS and CDR2 SASEGT. Trimming removed 6 bases at V and 3 bases at J, with 14 bases between. The CDR3 length is 14 residues. CDR3 sequence reads: CASSRPPSDYGYTF. The CDR3 nucleotides are TGTGCCAGCAGCCGCCCGCCGAGCGACTATGGCTACACCTTC.

The sample holds many counts of this clonotype. The V gene is TRBV7-2, the J gene TRBJ2-1; D gene unclear. This CDR3 is built from 13 residues. Germline V gives CDR1 SGHTA, CDR2 FQGNSA. V was shortened by 1 base and J by 4 bases, with 5 bases between the two germline ends. CDR3 sequence (DNA): TGTGCCAGCAGCTTAGAACGTTACAATGAGCAGTTCTTC. The encoded protein is CASSLERYNEQFF.

This clonotype was observed a few times. The rearrangement links TRBV5-4 to TRBJ2-7; maybe TRBD2 (6 bases). Per the germline V gene, CDR1 is SGHNT and CDR2 is YYREEE (reference sequence). The V gene lost 3 bases and the J gene lost 2 bases, with 12 bases spanning the gap. This CDR3 is 14 amino acids long. For the CDR3, the DNA is TGTGCCAGCAGCTCTCCGGGACTGCCCTACGAGCAGTACTTC. It specifies CASSSPGLPYEQYF.

The rearrangement joins TRBV7-2 to TRBJ2-7; the D gene could be TRBD1 or TRBD2 (5 bases each). V was trimmed by 5 bases and J by 3 bases, leaving 20 bases between them. CDR1 SGHTA and CDR2 FQGNSA come from the germline V gene. This CDR3 spans 16 amino acids. The CDR3 bases are TGTGCCAGCAGCCCCTGGTGGGGGAACGGGAACTACGAGCAGTACTTC. Translation: CASSPWWGNGNYEQYF.

This rearrangement joins TRBV7-2 to TRBJ2-5; D may be TRBD2 (5 bases). V was shortened by 4 bases and J by 3 bases, with 15 bases between the two germline ends. CDR3 length: 15 residues. CDR1 and CDR2 from the germline V gene are SGHTA and FQGNSA. For the CDR3, the DNA is TGTGCCAGCAGCTCTACCCCCTTGCGGGAAGAGACCCAGTACTTC. It translates to CASSSTPLREETQYF.

This clonotype has more than one count but fewer than ten. The J gene is TRBJ1-4, the V gene TRBV5-1, with 9 nucleotides matching TRBD1. The length of the CDR3 is 16 residues. Germline CDR1 is SGHRS and CDR2 is YFSETQ. V lost 4 bases to trimming and J lost 3 bases; unmatched junction nucleotides: 7. CDR3 sequence (DNA): TGCGCCAGCAGCAGGGACAGGGAAGCTGCTAATGAAAAACTGTTTTTT. Its protein product is CASSRDREAANEKLFF.

This clonotype showed up just a few times. V usage is TRBV7-8 and J usage is TRBJ2-2, with TRBD2 matching 10 bases. The CDR3 consists of 14 residues. Unmatched junction bases numbered 4, after V lost 0 bases and J lost 12 bases. CDR1 and CDR2 (germline): SGHVS, FQNEAQ. CDR3 in amino acids: CASSLALAGRKLFF. CDR3 sequence (DNA): TGTGCCAGCAGCTTAGCACTAGCGGGGCGAAAGCTGTTTTTT. Filled out from reference TRBV7-8 and TRBJ2-2, the complete variable domain reads GAGVSQSPRYKVAKRGQDVALRCDPISGHVSLFWYQQALGQGPEFLTYFQNEAQLDKSGLPSDRFFAERPEGSVSTLKIQRTQQEDSAVYLCASSLALAGRKLFFGEGSRLTVL.

This clonotype was seen only a few times. The V gene is TRBV7-9, the J gene TRBJ1-2; possible D gene TRBD1, 6 bases. The CDR3 sequence is 15 residues long. Germline-derived CDR1 and CDR2 are SEHNR and FQNEAQ (reference sequence). V lost 5 bases, J lost 2 bases, and 15 bases lay in between. The CDR3 loop is CASSQTDRPNYGYTF. In DNA form, the CDR3 reads TGTGCCAGCAGCCAAACAGACAGGCCCAACTATGGCTACACCTTC.